The rows below give T cell receptor beta chains drawn from one sample of a study of CXCR3-negative and CXCR3-positive naive CD8 T cells. Reprocessing the 5' RACE reads, TCRdb reports a single entry for every CDR3 protein and omits DNA. This table holds 65,000 to 85,000 distinct CDR3 sequences. The sequenced sample consisted of naive CXCR3- CD8+ T cells from blood. Source of these receptors: a human donor in good health. Some clones in this sample may be carry-over from other donors' samples. The CDR3 runs from the conserved cysteine through the conserved F or W.

>TRBV4-2|TRBJ1-5
CASSGGNQPQHF
>TRBV12-3/TRBV12-4|TRBJ2-5
CASSFGSQETQYF
>TRBV4-3|TRBJ2-3
CASSQASGVTDTQYF
>TRBV20-1|TRBJ1-2
CSARERGQGARGYTF
>TRBV4-1|TRBJ1-1
CASSNAGGQNTEAFF
>TRBV14|TRBJ2-7
CASSPSTLVEQYF
>TRBV3-1|TRBJ1-6
CASSQGSGYNSPLHF
>TRBV20-1|TRBJ2-5
CSARDMETGETQYF
>TRBV29-1|TRBJ2-5
CSVVEHPQETQYF
>TRBV7-9|TRBJ1-1
CASSLWEGLAFF
>TRBV7-9|TRBJ2-3
CASSLWGQGTDTQYF
>TRBV4-1|TRBJ2-1
CASSQDLQAGRNEQFF
>TRBV29-1|TRBJ1-1
CSVTGGTEAFF
>TRBV2|TRBJ2-7
CASSEVGQGDWYEQYF
>TRBV13|TRBJ2-3
CASSLVGTSGSLSPDTQYF
>TRBV20-1|TRBJ1-6
CSATTGTANSPLHF
>TRBV12-3/TRBV12-4|TRBJ2-5
CASSSASYQETQYF
>TRBV7-9|TRBJ1-5
CASSPVGDQPQHF